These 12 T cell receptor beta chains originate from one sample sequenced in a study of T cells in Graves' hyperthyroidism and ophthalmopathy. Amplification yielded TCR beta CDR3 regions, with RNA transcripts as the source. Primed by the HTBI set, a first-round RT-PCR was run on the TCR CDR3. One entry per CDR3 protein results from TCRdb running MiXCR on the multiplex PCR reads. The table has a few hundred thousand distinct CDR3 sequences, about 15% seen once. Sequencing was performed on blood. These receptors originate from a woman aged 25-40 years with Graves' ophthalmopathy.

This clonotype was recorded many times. The DNA of the CDR3 is TGTGCCGTGGGGCGCGTGGCCTACAATGAGCAGTTCTTC. It specifies CAVGRVAYNEQFF. V is TRBV27 and J is TRBJ2-1; D may be TRBD1 (5 bases). The V and J ends lost 11 bases and 2 bases respectively, with 13 bases between them. The CDR3 length is 13 residues. The germline V gene encodes CDR1 MNHEY and CDR2 SMNVEV (reference sequence).

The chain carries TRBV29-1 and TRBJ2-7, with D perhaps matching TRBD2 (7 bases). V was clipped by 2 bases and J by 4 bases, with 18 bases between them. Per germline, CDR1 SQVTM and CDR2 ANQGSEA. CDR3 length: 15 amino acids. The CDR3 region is CSVELGSGTRYEQYF. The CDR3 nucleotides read TGCAGCGTTGAATTAGGCAGCGGGACAAGGTACGAGCAGTACTTC.

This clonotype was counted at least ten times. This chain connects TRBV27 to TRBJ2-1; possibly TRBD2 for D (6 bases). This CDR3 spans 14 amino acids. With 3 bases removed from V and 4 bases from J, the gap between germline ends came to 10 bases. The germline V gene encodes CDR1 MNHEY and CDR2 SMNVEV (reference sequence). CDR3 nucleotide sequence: TGTGCCAGCAGTTTTGGGGGGAGTTACAATGAGCAGTTCTTC. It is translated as CASSFGGSYNEQFF.

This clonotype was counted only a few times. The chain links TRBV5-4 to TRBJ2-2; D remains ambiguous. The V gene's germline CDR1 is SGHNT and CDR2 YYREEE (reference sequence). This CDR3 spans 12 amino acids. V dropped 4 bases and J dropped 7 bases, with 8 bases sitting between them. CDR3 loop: CASSETGGELFF. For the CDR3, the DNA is TGTGCCAGCAGCGAAACGGGCGGGGAGCTGTTTTTT.

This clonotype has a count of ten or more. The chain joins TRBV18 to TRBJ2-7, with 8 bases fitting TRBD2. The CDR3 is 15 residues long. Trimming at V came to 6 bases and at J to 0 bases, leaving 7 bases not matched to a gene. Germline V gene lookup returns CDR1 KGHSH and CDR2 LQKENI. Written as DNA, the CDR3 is TGTGCCAGCTCGCCTAGCGGGCGTGACTCCTACGAGCAGTACTTC. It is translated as CASSPSGRDSYEQYF.

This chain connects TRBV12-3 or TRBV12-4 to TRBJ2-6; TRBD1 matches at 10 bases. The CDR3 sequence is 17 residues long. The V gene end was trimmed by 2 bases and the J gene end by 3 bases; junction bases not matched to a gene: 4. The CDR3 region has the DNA TGTGCCAGCAGTTTACCCGGGACAGGGGTTGGGGCCAACGTCCTGACTTTC. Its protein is CASSLPGTGVGANVLTF.

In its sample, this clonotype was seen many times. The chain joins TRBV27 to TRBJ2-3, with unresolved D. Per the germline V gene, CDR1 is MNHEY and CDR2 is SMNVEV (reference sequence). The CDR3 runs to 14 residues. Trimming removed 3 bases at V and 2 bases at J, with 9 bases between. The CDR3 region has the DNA TGTGCCAGCAGTTTGAACCGAGACACAGATACGCAGTATTTT. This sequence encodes CASSLNRDTDTQYF.

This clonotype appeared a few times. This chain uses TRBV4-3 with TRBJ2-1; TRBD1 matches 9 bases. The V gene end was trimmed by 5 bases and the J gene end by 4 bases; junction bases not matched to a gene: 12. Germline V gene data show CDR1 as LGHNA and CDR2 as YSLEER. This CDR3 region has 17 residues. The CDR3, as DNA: TGCGCCAGCAGCTACAAAGGTTCCGGGACAGGGTACAATGAGCAGTTCTTC. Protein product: CASSYKGSGTGYNEQFF.

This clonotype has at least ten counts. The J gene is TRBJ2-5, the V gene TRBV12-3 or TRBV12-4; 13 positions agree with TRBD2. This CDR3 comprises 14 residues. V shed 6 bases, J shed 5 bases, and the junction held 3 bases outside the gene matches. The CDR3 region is CASRLAGGKETQYF. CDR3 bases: TGTGCCAGCAGACTAGCGGGAGGGAAGGAGACCCAGTACTTC.

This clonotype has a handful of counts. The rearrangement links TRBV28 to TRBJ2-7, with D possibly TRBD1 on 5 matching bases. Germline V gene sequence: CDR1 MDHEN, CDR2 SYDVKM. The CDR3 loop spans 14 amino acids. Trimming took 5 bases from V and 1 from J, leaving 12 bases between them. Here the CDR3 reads CASSQPQGSYEQYF. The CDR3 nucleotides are TGTGCCAGCAGTCAACCGCAGGGTTCCTACGAGCAGTACTTC.

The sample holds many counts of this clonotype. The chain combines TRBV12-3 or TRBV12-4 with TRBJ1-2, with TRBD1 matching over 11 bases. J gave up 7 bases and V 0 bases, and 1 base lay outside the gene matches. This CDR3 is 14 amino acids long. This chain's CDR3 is CASSLADRGLGYTF. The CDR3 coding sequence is TGTGCCAGCAGTTTAGCGGACAGGGGGCTTGGCTACACCTTC.

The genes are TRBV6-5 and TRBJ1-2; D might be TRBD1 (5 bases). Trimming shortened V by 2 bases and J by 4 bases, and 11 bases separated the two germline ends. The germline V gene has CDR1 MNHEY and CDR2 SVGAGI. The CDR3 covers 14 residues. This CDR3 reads CASSYGRAVYGYTF. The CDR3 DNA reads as TGTGCCAGCAGTTACGGCAGGGCGGTCTATGGCTACACCTTC.